This TCR beta chain was retrieved from a study of T cell repertoires in cytomegalovirus infection. The overall study: Both recently identified HLA-C-restricted and well-studied HLA-B-restricted CMV epitopes were used in the study.

Trimming shortened V by 1 base and J by 4 bases, and 10 bases separated the two germline ends. Germline-derived CDR1 and CDR2 are DFQATT and SNEGSKA (reference sequence). CDR3 length: 13 residues. TCRdb processed the reads anew with MiXCR; each CDR3 protein has one entry. The sample records about 900,000 distinct CDR3 sequences, 25% to 40% being singletons. As to this clonotype: Antigen: not known.

This receptor was identified in a human donor in good health (CMV status not recorded). Some clones in this sample may be carry-over from other donors' samples. The genes are TRBV20-1 and TRBJ1-2; a weak D match, TRBD1 (5 bases). The material sequenced was cultured CD8+ T cells from PBMCs, taken from culture after CMV antigen stimulation. As DNA, the CDR3 is TGCAGTGCTAGAGGGGGGACCCTCTATGGCTACACCTTC. Its protein product is CSARGGTLYGYTF.